A single sample is the source of the 29 T cell receptor beta chains below, sequenced in a study of control samples from healthy donors and cancer patients. Here immunoSEQ multiplex PCR was the method, and the copy in TCRdb shows in-frame clones only, minus some. The sample lists about 180,000 clones, 85% to 95% occurring once. The material sequenced was blood. These receptors were collected from a man aged 25-45 years in good health.

In DNA, the CDR3 is TGTGCCAGCAGTGAAATGCGGTCCCAAGAGACCCAGTACTTC. Translation gives CASSEMRSQETQYF. The J gene is TRBJ2-5, the V gene TRBV2; no clear D gene. Trimming stripped 2 bases from V and 1 base from J, with 8 bases between. Germline V gene data show CDR1 as SNHLY and CDR2 as FYNNEI. CDR3 size: 14 residues.

This chain connects TRBV3-1 (or the pseudogene TRBV3-2) to TRBJ1-3, with D unclear. The CDR3 loop spans 14 amino acids. Germline V gene data show CDR1 as LGHDT and CDR2 as YNNKEL (reference sequence). Between the trimmed V and J ends, which lost 4 bases and 3 bases, there was a span of 10 bases. CDR3 sequence reads: CASSPLTVGNTIYF. The CDR3, as DNA: TGTGCCAGCAGCCCCCTAACGGTTGGAAACACCATATATTTT.

This clone appeared once. This rearrangement joins TRBV7-9 to TRBJ2-7; the match to TRBD2 covers 7 bases. Germline V lookup: CDR1 SEHNR, CDR2 FQNEAQ (reference sequence). The CDR3 is made up of 15 amino acids. J was trimmed by 2 bases and V by 1 base; bases with no gene match: 5. For the CDR3, the DNA is TGTGCCAGCAGCTTAGGGTCCGGGGGGACCTACGAGCAGTACTTC. Protein product: CASSLGSGGTYEQYF.

V and J are TRBV27 and TRBJ1-2; TRBD1 might be the D (5 bases). This CDR3 contains 17 residues. Germline V lookup: CDR1 MNHEY, CDR2 SMNVEV (reference sequence). Trimming removed 3 bases from V and 2 bases from J, with 19 bases in between. For the CDR3, the DNA is TGTGCCAGCAGTTTTACAGGACAAGCCGGGCCCAACTATGGCTACACCTTC. Encoded protein: CASSFTGQAGPNYGYTF.

This clone came up once. The rearrangement joins TRBV28 to TRBJ1-5; 10 nucleotides match TRBD1. The CDR3 runs 14 residues. J gave up 6 bases and V 6 bases, and 5 bases lay outside the gene matches. Germline-derived CDR1 and CDR2 are MDHEN and SYDVKM. In DNA, the CDR3 is TGTGCCAGCAGCATGGACAGGGGGGCTCAGCCCCAGCATTTT. It specifies CASSMDRGAQPQHF.

This chain uses TRBV12-3 or TRBV12-4 with TRBJ2-1; no definite D call. Deletions cut 3 bases from V and 8 bases from J, with 8 bases between. The CDR3 extends over 12 amino acids. CDR3 loop: CASSFVTHEQFF. The DNA for the CDR3 is TGTGCCAGCAGTTTTGTAACCCATGAGCAGTTCTTC.

The chain carries TRBV5-1 and TRBJ2-3; TRBD2 matches at 12 bases. Germline CDR1 reads SGHRS; CDR2 reads YFSETQ. CDR3 length: 17 residues. Losses at the gene ends were 4 bases for V and 4 bases for J; bases not matched to a gene: 10. In nucleotides, the CDR3 is TGCGCCAGCAGCCGGAGGCTAGCGGGGGGGCAGGCAGATACGCAGTATTTT. Amino acid sequence: CASSRRLAGGQADTQYF.

This chain connects TRBV10-1 to TRBJ1-4; weak D call: TRBD1 (6 bases). Per germline, CDR1 WNHNN and CDR2 SYGVQD (reference sequence). The CDR3 loop spans 14 amino acids. V was trimmed by 2 bases and J by 7 bases, leaving 11 bases between them. CDR3 in amino acids: CASSETRGGEKLFF. The CDR3 DNA reads as TGCGCCAGCAGTGAGACCAGGGGCGGTGAAAAACTGTTTTTT.

This clone was seen only once. The V call is TRBV5-1, the J call TRBJ1-2; 7 nucleotides align to TRBD1. The CDR3 has 18 residues. V dropped 4 bases and J dropped 0; count of bases not matched to a gene: 15. The germline V gene encodes CDR1 SGHRS and CDR2 YFSETQ. The chain's CDR3 is CASSPVHRGKGPNYGYTF. CDR3 DNA: TGCGCCAGCAGCCCGGTTCACAGGGGCAAGGGGCCTAACTATGGCTACACCTTC. The full variable domain, completed using reference TRBV5-1 and TRBJ1-2, is KAGVTQTPRYLIKTRGQQVTLSCSPISGHRSVSWYQQTPGQGLQFLFEYFSETQRNKGNFPGRFSGRQFSNSRSEMNVSTLELGDSALYLCASSPVHRGKGPNYGYTFGSGTRLTVV.

The CDR3 nucleotides read TGCAGTGCTAGAGACAGCAGGGGAGCTTTCTTT. As protein: CSARDSRGAFF. The J gene is TRBJ1-1, the V gene TRBV20-1; TRBD1 might be the D (6 bases). The CDR3 is made up of 11 amino acids. Germline CDR1 is DFQATT and CDR2 is SNEGSKA (reference sequence). The V and J ends lost 0 bases and 10 bases respectively, with 9 bases between them.

This clone appeared a single time. The chain carries TRBV5-6 and TRBJ2-3, with D possibly being TRBD1 (5 bases). Germline loops: CDR1 SGHDT, CDR2 YYEEEE. The CDR3 is 15 residues long. Trimming removed 0 bases at V and 2 bases at J, with 10 bases between. The CDR3 coding sequence is TGTGCCAGCAGCTTGGACAGGAGCTACACAGATACGCAGTATTTT. It specifies CASSLDRSYTDTQYF. The variable domain in full, completed from reference TRBV5-6 and TRBJ2-3, reads DAGVTQSPTHLIKTRGQQVTLRCSPKSGHDTVSWYQQALGQGPQFIFQYYEEEERQRGNFPDRFSGHQFPNYSSELNVNALLLGDSALYLCASSLDRSYTDTQYFGPGTRLTVL.

The chain employs TRBV11-2 and TRBJ1-2; D is unresolved. Germline V gives CDR1 SGHAT, CDR2 FQNNGV. Trimming took 5 bases from V and 4 from J, leaving 14 bases between them. This CDR3 contains 14 residues. The CDR3 sequence is CASSPYLGGYGYTF. As DNA, the CDR3 is TGTGCCAGCAGCCCCTACTTGGGAGGCTATGGCTACACCTTC. The full variable domain, with the rest looked up from reference TRBV11-2 and TRBJ1-2, is EAGVAQSPRYKIIEKRQSVAFWCNPISGHATLYWYQQILGQGPKLLIQFQNNGVVDDSQLPKDRFSAERLKGVDSTLKIQPAKLEDSAVYLCASSPYLGGYGYTFGSGTRLTVV.

The V and J genes are TRBV6-5 and TRBJ1-4; the D is unclear. Germline CDR1 and CDR2: MNHEY and SVGAGI. With 2 bases removed from V and 0 bases from J, the gap between germline ends came to 7 bases. CDR3 length equals 15 residues. The DNA for the CDR3 is TGTGCCAGCAGTTACGAAAGGGCAACTAATGAAAAACTGTTTTTT. This gives the protein CASSYERATNEKLFF.

This rearrangement joins TRBV27 to TRBJ2-1, with 10 bases matching TRBD2. The V gene end was trimmed by 2 bases and the J gene end by 6 bases; junction bases not matched to a gene: 7. Germline CDR1 is MNHEY and CDR2 is SMNVEV (reference sequence). The CDR3 has 16 amino acids. The CDR3 here is CASSLGLAGDPNEQFF. Written as DNA, the CDR3 is TGTGCCAGCAGTTTAGGTCTAGCGGGAGACCCCAATGAGCAGTTCTTC.

The rearrangement links TRBV6-1 to TRBJ2-4, with D perhaps matching TRBD1 (5 bases). Germline lookup yields CDR1 MNHNS and CDR2 SASEGT. The CDR3 totals 15 residues. Trimming stripped 3 bases from V and 0 bases from J, with 9 bases between. The CDR3, as DNA: TGTGCCAGCAGTGACAGGGCCGCAGCCAAAAACATTCAGTACTTC. Protein sequence: CASSDRAAAKNIQYF.

The chain couples TRBV10-1 to TRBJ2-3; D uncertain. The V and J ends lost 4 bases and 4 bases respectively, with 9 bases between them. The CDR3 extends over 13 amino acids. The germline V gene encodes CDR1 WNHNN and CDR2 SYGVQD (reference sequence). The CDR3 loop reads CASSVSRSDTQYF. The CDR3 nucleotides are TGCGCCAGCAGTGTTAGCAGGTCAGATACGCAGTATTTT.

This clone appeared a single time. The chain uses TRBV13 and TRBJ2-1; D might be TRBD1 or TRBD2, each matching 5 bases. The CDR3 extends over 17 amino acids. V gave up 0 bases and J gave up 4 bases, with 16 bases separating them. In germline, CDR1 is PRHDT, CDR2 FYEKMQ (reference sequence). The CDR3 DNA reads as TGTGCCAGCAGCTTAGGCGGGGCTACACCAAGATACAATGAGCAGTTCTTC. Translating it yields CASSLGGATPRYNEQFF.

The chain carries TRBV19 and TRBJ1-5, with D hard to call. This CDR3 has 14 amino acids. Trimming removed 2 bases from V and 6 bases from J, with 11 bases in between. Germline CDR1 and CDR2: LNHDA and SQIVND (reference sequence). The CDR3 reads CASSIPHYGQPQHF. The CDR3 nucleotides are TGTGCCAGTAGTATACCCCACTATGGTCAGCCCCAGCATTTT.

The chain couples TRBV6-2 or TRBV6-3 to TRBJ1-2; D not resolved. The germline CDR1 and CDR2 sequences are MNHEY and SVGEGT. Between the trimmed V and J ends, which lost 2 bases and 0 bases, there was a span of 4 bases. The CDR3 loop spans 13 amino acids. CDR3 sequence: CASSYLANYGYTF. The DNA for the CDR3 is TGTGCCAGCAGTTACCTAGCTAACTATGGCTACACCTTC.

The chain carries TRBV4-1 and TRBJ2-5; TRBD2 matches at 10 bases. Germline CDR1 and CDR2: MGHRA and YSYEKL. The CDR3 length is 17 residues. After removal of 0 bases from V and 3 bases from J, the junction contained 7 bases not matched to a gene. CDR3 residues: CASSQDLASGRKETQYF. CDR3 DNA sequence: TGCGCCAGCAGCCAAGATTTGGCTAGCGGGAGAAAAGAGACCCAGTACTTC.

CDR3 nucleotide sequence: TGTGCCAGTAGTATAATCCACGGGGGACCTCAGCCCCAGCATTTT. This encodes CASSIIHGGPQPQHF. The chain recombines TRBV19 with TRBJ1-5, with TRBD1 as a possible D gene (5 bases). Germline CDR1 reads LNHDA; CDR2 reads SQIVND (reference sequence). CDR3 length equals 15 residues. V lost 2 bases and J 6 bases, leaving 14 bases between the germline ends.

This chain joins TRBV9 and TRBJ2-5; D possibly corresponds to TRBD2 (7 bases). V lost 2 bases and J lost 4, with 15 bases in between. The CDR3 loop spans 15 amino acids. CDR1 is SGDLS, CDR2 YYNGEE, per germline. CDR3 region: CASSVGGHQRETQYF. DNA for the CDR3: TGTGCCAGCAGCGTGGGGGGGCACCAACGAGAGACCCAGTACTTC.

V and J are TRBV9 and TRBJ1-5; TRBD1 matches 7 bases. V trimming: 4 bases; J trimming: 4 bases; junction bases outside the gene matches: 8. The germline CDR1 and CDR2 sequences are SGDLS and YYNGEE. The CDR3 is made up of 15 amino acids. CDR3 sequence reads: CASSSTGVGNQPQHF. The CDR3 DNA follows: TGTGCCAGCAGCTCCACAGGGGTCGGAAATCAGCCCCAGCATTTT.

The chain combines TRBV7-2 with TRBJ1-6; 8 nucleotides line up with TRBD1. Germline V gives CDR1 SGHTA, CDR2 FQGNSA. This CDR3 comprises 14 residues. V shed 5 bases, J shed 9 bases, and the junction held 6 bases outside the gene matches. CDR3 DNA sequence: TGTGCCAGCAGCCCTGACAGGGGCGTTTCACCCCTCCACTTT. Residues: CASSPDRGVSPLHF.

Here the CDR3 reads CASSSPGYEQYF. CDR3 in DNA: TGTGCCAGCAGTTCTCCGGGCTACGAGCAGTACTTC. This sequence joins TRBV6-5 and TRBJ2-7; D gene uncertain. Between the trimmed V and J ends, which lost 4 bases and 3 bases, there was a span of 7 bases. Germline CDR1 and CDR2: MNHEY and SVGAGI. The CDR3 has 12 amino acids.

The chain couples TRBV15 to TRBJ2-7; TRBD1 agrees at 11 bases. Per the germline V gene, CDR1 is LNHNV and CDR2 is YYDKDF (reference sequence). Losses at the gene ends were 5 bases for V and 4 bases for J; bases not matched to a gene: 7. This CDR3 region has 15 residues. CDR3 region: CATSGGTGGDYEQYF. DNA of the CDR3: TGTGCCACCAGCGGAGGGACAGGGGGTGATTACGAGCAGTACTTC.

The rearrangement uses TRBV6-5 and TRBJ2-1; D is undetermined. There are 13 residues in the CDR3. Per germline, CDR1 MNHEY and CDR2 SVGAGI. V was pared by 5 bases and J by 0 bases, with 5 bases between. The CDR3 region is CASSPHSYNEQFF. The CDR3 nucleotides read TGTGCCAGCAGTCCCCACTCCTACAATGAGCAGTTCTTC.

CDR3 bases: TGTGCCAGCAGCCCGGGGGTACAGGGTCGGTCACCCCTCCACTTT. Translated, it gives CASSPGVQGRSPLHF. The V and J genes are TRBV7-2 and TRBJ1-6; a weak D match, TRBD1 (6 bases). The CDR3 length is 15 residues. Per the germline V gene, CDR1 is SGHTA and CDR2 is FQGNSA. V lost 5 bases to trimming and J lost 10 bases, with 18 bases between them.

The chain is built from TRBV5-4 and TRBJ2-3; 8 bases are shared with TRBD2. The CDR3 is 15 amino acids. Germline assignment: CDR1 SGHNT and CDR2 YYREEE (reference sequence). With V trimmed by 4 bases and J by 4 bases, 8 bases remained unmatched. CDR3 nucleotide sequence: TGTGCCAGCAGCCCCACGGGGGGGCGGTCAGATACGCAGTATTTT. Translation gives CASSPTGGRSDTQYF.